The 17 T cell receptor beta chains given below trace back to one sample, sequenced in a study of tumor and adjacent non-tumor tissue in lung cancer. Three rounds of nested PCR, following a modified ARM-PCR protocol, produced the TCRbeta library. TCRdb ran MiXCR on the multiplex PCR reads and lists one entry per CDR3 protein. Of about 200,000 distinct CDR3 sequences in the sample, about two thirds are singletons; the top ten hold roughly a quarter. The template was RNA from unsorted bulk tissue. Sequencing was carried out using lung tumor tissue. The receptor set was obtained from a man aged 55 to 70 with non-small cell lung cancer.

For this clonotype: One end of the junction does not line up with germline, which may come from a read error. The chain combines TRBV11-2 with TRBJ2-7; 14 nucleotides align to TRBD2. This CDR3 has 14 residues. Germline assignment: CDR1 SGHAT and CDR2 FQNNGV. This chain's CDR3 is CASCFGTSGSVVYF. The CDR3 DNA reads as TGTGCCAGCTGCTTCGGGACTAGCGGGAGTGTGGTGTACTTC. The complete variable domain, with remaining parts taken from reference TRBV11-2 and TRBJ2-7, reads EAGVAQSPRYKIIEKRQSVAFWCNPISGHATLYWYQQILGQGPKLLIQFQNNGVVDDSQLPKDRFSAERLKGVDSTLKIQPAKLEDSAVYLCASCFGTSGSVVYFGPGTRLTVT.

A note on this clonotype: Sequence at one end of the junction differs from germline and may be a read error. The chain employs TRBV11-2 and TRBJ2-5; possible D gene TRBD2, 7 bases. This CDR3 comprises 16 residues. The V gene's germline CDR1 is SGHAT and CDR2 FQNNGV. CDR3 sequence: CASSSTMGGPKETHYF. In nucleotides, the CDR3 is TGTGCTAGCAGCTCCACAATGGGGGGGCCAAAGGAGACTCACTACTTC.

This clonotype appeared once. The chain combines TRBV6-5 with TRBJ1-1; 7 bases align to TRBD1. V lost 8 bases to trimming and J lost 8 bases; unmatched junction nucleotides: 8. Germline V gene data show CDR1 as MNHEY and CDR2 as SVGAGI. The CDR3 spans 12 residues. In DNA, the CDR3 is TGTGCCAGCGGTTCAGCCAGGGGGGAAGCTTTCTTT. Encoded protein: CASGSARGEAFF.

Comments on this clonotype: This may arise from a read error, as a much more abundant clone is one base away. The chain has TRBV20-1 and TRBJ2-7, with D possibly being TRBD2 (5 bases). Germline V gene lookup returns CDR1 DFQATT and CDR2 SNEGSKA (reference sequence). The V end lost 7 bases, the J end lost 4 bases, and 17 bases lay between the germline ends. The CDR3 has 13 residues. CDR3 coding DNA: TGCAGTGTTAGTGCCAGCGGAGATTACGAGCAGTACTTC. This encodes CSVSASGDYEQYF.

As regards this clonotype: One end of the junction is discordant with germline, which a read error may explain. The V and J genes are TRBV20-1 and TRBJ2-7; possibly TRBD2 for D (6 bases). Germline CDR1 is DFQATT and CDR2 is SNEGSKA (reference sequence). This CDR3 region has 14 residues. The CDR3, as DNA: TGTAGTGCTCCCCCTAGCGTGAGCTCCTACGACCAGTACTTC. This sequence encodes CSAPPSVSSYDQYF.

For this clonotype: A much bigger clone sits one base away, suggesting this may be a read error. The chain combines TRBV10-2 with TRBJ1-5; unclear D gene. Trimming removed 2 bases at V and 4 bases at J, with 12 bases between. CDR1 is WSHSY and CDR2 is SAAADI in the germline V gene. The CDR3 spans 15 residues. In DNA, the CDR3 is TGCGCCAGCAGTGAGCCTTTGGGTGGGAATCAGCCCCAGCATTTT. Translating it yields CASSEPLGGNQPQHF.

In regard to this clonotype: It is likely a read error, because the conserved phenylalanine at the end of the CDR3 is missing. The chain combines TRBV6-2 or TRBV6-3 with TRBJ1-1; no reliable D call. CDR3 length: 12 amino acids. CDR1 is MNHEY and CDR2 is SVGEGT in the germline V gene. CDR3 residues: CASSYLNTEAFL. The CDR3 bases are TGTGCCAGCAGTTACTTGAATACTGAAGCTTTCCTT.

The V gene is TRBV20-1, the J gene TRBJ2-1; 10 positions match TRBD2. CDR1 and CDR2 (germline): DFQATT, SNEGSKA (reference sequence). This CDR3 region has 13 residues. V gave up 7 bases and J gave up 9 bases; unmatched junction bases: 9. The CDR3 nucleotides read TGCAGTGTTATCGGGACTAGCGACACTGAGCAGTTCTTC. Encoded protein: CSVIGTSDTEQFF.

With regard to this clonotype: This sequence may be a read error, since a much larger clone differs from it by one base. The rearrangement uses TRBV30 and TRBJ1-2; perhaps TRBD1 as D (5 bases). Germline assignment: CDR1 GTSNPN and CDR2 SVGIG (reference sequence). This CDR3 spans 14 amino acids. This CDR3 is CAWSKNRRNYGCTF. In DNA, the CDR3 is TGTGCCTGGAGTAAGAACAGGCGTAACTATGGCTGCACCTTC. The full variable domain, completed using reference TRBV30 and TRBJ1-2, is SQTIHQWPATLVQPVGSPLSLECTVEGTSNPNLYWYRQAAGRGLQLLFYSVGIGQISSEVPQNLSASRPQDRQFILSSKKLLLSDSGFYLCAWSKNRRNYGCTFGSGTRLTVV.

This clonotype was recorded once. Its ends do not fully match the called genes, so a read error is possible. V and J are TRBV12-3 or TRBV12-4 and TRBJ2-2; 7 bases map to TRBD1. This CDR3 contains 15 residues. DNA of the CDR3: TGTGCCGGCAGTTTAAGGGACAGTTACACCGGGGAGCTATTTTTT. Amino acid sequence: CAGSLRDSYTGELFF.

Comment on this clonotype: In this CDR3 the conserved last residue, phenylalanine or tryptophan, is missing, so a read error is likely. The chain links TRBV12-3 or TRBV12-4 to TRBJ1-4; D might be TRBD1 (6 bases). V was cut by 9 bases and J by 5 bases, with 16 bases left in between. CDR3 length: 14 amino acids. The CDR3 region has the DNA TGTGCCAGTAGCCGACAGGACCACAATGAAAAACTGTTTTTA. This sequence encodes CASSRQDHNEKLFL.

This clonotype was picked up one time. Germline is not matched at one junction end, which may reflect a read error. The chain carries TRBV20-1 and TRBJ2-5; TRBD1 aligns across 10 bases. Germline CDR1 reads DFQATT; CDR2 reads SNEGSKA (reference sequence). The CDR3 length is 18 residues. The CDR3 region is CSAEPGQGPQGWQESQYF. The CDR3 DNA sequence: TGCAGTGCAGAGCCGGGACAGGGGCCCCAAGGGTGGCAAGAGAGCCAGTACTTC.

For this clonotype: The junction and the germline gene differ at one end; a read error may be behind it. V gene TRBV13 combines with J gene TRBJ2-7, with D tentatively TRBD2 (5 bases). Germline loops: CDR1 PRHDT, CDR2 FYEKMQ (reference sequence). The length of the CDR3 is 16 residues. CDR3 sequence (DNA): TGTGCCAGCAGCTTTTGCGGAGGTATGAACCCCTACGAACAGTACTTC. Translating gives CASSFCGGMNPYEQYF.

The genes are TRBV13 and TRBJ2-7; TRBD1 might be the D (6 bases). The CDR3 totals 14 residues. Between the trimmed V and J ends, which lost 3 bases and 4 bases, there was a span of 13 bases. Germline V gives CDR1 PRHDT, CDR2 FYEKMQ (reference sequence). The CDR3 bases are TGTGCCAGCAGCTTGAGGGGGAGCCGGTACGAGCAGTACTTC. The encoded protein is CASSLRGSRYEQYF.

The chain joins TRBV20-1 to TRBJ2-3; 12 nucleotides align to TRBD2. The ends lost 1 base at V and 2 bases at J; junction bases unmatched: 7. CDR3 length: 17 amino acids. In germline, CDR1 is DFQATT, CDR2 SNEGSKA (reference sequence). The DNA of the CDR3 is TGCAGTGCTAGAGGGGCTAGCGGGAGGGTTTTCACAGATACGCAGTATTTT. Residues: CSARGASGRVFTDTQYF.

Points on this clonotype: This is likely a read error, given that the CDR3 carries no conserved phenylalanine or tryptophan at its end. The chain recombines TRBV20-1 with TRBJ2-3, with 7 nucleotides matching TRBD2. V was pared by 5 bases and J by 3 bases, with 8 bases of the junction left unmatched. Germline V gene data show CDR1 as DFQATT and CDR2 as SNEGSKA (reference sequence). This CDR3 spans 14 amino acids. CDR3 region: CSALRTSRTDTQYL. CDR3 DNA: TGCAGTGCTCTCAGGACTAGTCGGACAGATACGCAGTATTTG.

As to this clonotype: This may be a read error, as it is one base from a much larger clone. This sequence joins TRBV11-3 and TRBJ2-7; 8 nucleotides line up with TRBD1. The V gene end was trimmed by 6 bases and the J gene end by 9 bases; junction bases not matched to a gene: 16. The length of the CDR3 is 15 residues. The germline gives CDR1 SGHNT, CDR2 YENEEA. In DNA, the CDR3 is TGTGCCAGCAGAGGTACCGGGACAGGTCCCGCCGTGCAGTACTTC. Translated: CASRGTGTGPAVQYF. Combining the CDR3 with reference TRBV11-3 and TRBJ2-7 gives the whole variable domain EAGVVQSPRYKIIEKKQPVAFWCNPISGHNTLYWYLQNLGQGPELLIRYENEEAVDDSQLPKDRFSAERLKGVDSTLKIQPAELGDSAVYLCASRGTGTGPAVQYFGPGTRLTVT.